This TCR beta chain is from a study of shared clonotypes between healthy human individuals (dated by TCRdb to 2020 to 2021). Broadly, across the study: The cohort included a few men and a couple of women between 18 and 49 years of age. The study deeply sequenced blood TCR repertoires of five healthy adults to estimate repertoire size and the extent of clonotype sharing between individuals. Per donor, leukapheresis produced somewhere between about 0.9 and 9.5 billion PBMCs. Different laboratories and diverse techniques were used to prepare libraries and sequence TCR repertoires, to increase sequencing depth and limit assay-specific biases. For each donor, three plates each were used for CD4 naive and CD4 memory, two plates were used for CD8 naive, and one plate was used for CD8 memory.

Donors were healthy HIV-negative adults with no recently reported acute infections or vaccinations. All donors were Caucasian adults living in Nashville, Tennessee, USA. Magnetic negative selection was used to enrich CD4+ T cells, after which naive cells were positively selected on CD45RA and the negative fraction became the memory subset. After blood collection by leukapheresis, PBMCs were isolated using Ficoll-Histopaque density gradient centrifugation and then cryopreserved in the vapor phase of liquid nitrogen. Analytical flow cytometry was used to check the purity and quantity of each magnetically sorted T cell population. From each sorted fraction, genomic DNA was isolated and quantified by UV absorbance on a Nanodrop 2000c. Reading the germline V gene gives CDR1 SGHRS and CDR2 YFSETQ. Including the terminal cysteine and phenylalanine, the CDR3 comprises 13 residues. CDR3 DNA only is kept here, 39 bases in frame from base 1. The V and J ends are trimmed by 5 bases and 0 bases, leaving 8 bases between them.

On the study overall, not on this receptor specifically: Estimated clonotype richness was generally larger for naive than for memory subsets. When a handful of donors were compared, the shared fraction of clonotypes was 5% to 6.5% for naive CD4, 3.5% for naive CD8, 2.3% for memory CD4, and under 0.5% for memory CD8. The small number of donors limited the genetic and exposure-history diversity represented. Pairwise subsampling led to the expectation that sequencing depth would affect the degree of clonotype sharing among donors. Even with the large sequencing depth, rarefaction of the sorted-subset datasets indicated that sequencing was incomplete. Only blood was sampled, and tissue TCR repertoires likely differ from those in blood. Compared with non-shared clonotypes, clonotypes shared by all four sorted-subset donors had higher generation probabilities.

Regarding this clone: Its recognized antigen is unknown. Base qualities were left out, and no much larger clone turns up one base away.

Using the deep immunoSEQ assay, TCR CDR3 regions were amplified from genomic DNA by multiplex PCR. Extracted genomic DNA from each cell subset was spread evenly across all wells of several immunoSEQ 96-well plates, with each plate serving as a replicate. Each replicate PCR for sorted subsets received 150 to 250 ng genomic DNA, equal to about 30,000 T cell genomes. The purified libraries were quantified using a Qubit 3.0 fluorometer, sized with a Bioanalyzer 2100, and then quantified again using the KAPA Library Quantification kit. Every immunoSEQ 96-well plate was sequenced on a dedicated single-read 150-cycle Illumina NextSeq 550 flow cell. The authors' pipeline ran thus. The immunoSEQ output contained only junctional sequences without quality scores, so filtering could not match that applied to full-length reads. Sequences were annotated with PyIR, a Python wrapper for IgBLAST v1.9, and V/J genes and CDR3 were assigned using IMGT germline references. Reads were removed for weak V/J assignments (E-value above 1e-6), missing CDR3, stop codons, out-of-frame junctions, or ambiguous translated residues. V3J clonotypes were defined by identical inferred V gene, J gene, and CDR3 amino acid sequence. Percentage overlap between repertoires was computed as shared unique clonotypes divided by the size of the smaller repertoire. Repertoire richness was assessed with RTK rarefaction, the Chao1 estimator, and Recon v2.1 estimates of unobserved clonotypes. Generation probabilities were computed with OLGA for all TCRbeta clonotypes obtained by the gDNA method from a few donors. Drawn from immuneACCESS, this table holds only the in-frame rearrangements with V and J called that TCRdb kept. Clones are partly lost; checked studies trace under half to an unresolved V gene and leave the rest unexplained. V and J calls and clone size are as listed in that table; D and trimming were resolved from the DNA. The sample table records over a million clones; over 95% of these occur just once. More than 0.9% of the sample comes from the top ten.

Sequenced material: naive CD4+ T cells sorted from blood. Explained via the paper, the cell subset or site label denotes: CD45RA+ positively selected. The chain links TRBV5-1 with TRBJ1-1; a weak D assignment points to TRBD1 (5 bases agree). This TCR came from a man aged 30-40 years in good health. DNA sequence: TGCGCCAGCAGACAGGAAATGAACACTGAAGCTTTCTTT. Its amino acids are CASRQEMNTEAFF. When the CDR3 is completed using the reference TRBV5-1 and TRBJ1-1 genes on either side, the full variable domain is KAGVTQTPRYLIKTRGQQVTLSCSPISGHRSVSWYQQTPGQGLQFLFEYFSETQRNKGNFPGRFSGRQFSNSRSEMNVSTLELGDSALYLCASRQEMNTEAFFGQGTRLTVV.